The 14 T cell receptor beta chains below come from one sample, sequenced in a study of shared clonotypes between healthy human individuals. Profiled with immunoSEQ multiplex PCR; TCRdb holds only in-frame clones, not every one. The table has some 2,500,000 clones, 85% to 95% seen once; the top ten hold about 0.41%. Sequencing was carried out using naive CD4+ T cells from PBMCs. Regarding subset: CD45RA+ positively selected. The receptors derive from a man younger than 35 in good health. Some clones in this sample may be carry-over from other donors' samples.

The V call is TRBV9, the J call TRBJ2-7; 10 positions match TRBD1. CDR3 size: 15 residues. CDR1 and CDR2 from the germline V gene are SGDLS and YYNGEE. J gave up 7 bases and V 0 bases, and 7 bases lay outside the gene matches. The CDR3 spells CASSVGGTGAREQYF. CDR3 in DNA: TGTGCCAGCAGCGTAGGGGGGACAGGGGCCCGAGAGCAGTACTTC.

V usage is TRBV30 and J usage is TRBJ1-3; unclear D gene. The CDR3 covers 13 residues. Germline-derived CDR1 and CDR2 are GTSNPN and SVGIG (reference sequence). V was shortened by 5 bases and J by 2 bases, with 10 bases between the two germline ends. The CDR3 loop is CAWSEGPGNTIYF. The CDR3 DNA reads TGTGCCTGGTCGGAAGGGCCTGGAAACACCATATATTTT.

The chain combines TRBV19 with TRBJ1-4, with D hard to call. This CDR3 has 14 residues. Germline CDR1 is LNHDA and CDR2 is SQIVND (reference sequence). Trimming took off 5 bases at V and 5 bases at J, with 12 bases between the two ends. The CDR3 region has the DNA TGTGCCAGTAGTCTAGGGCAGCCCAATGAAAAACTGTTTTTT. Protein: CASSLGQPNEKLFF. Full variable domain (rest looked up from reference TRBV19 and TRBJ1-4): DGGITQSPKYLFRKEGQNVTLSCEQNLNHDAMYWYRQDPGQGLRLIYYSQIVNDFQKGDIAEGYSVSREKKESFPLTVTSAQKNPTAFYLCASSLGQPNEKLFFGSGTQLSVL.

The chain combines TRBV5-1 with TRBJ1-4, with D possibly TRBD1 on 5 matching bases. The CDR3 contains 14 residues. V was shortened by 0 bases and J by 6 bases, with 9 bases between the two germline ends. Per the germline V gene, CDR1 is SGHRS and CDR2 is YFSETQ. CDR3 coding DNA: TGCGCCAGCAGCTTGGTCTGGGACCATGAAAAACTGTTTTTT. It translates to CASSLVWDHEKLFF.

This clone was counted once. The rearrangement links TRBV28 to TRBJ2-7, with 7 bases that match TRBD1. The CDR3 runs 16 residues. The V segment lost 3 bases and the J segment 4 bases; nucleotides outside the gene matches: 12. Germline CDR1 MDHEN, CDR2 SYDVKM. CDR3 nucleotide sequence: TGTGCCAGCAGTTTTCTTCGTGGGCAGGGGGTATACGAGCAGTACTTC. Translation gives CASSFLRGQGVYEQYF. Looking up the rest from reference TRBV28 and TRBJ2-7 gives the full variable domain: DVKVTQSSRYLVKRTGEKVFLECVQDMDHENMFWYRQDPGLGLRLIYFSYDVKMKEKGDIPEGYSVSREKKERFSLILESASTNQTSMYLCASSFLRGQGVYEQYFGPGTRLTVT.

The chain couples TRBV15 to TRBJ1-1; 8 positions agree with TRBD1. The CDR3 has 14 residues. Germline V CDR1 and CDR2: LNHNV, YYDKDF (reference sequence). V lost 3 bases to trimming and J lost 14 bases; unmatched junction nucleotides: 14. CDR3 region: CATSSEFFDRGRFF. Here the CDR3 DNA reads TGTGCCACCAGCAGCGAGTTTTTCGACAGGGGACGGTTCTTT.

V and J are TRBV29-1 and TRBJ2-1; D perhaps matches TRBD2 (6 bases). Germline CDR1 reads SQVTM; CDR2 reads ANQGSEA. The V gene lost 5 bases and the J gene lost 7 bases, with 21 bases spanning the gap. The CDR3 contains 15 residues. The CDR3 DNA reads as TGCAGCGTTACCCTCCGGGTGAACGGACTAAATGAGCAGTTCTTC. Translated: CSVTLRVNGLNEQFF.

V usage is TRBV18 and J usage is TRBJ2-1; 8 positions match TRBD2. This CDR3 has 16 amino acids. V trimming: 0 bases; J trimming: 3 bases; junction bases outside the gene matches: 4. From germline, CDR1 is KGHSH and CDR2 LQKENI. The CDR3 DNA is TGTGCCAGCTCACCACCGGCTAGCGGGTTCTACAATGAGCAGTTCTTC. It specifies CASSPPASGFYNEQFF.

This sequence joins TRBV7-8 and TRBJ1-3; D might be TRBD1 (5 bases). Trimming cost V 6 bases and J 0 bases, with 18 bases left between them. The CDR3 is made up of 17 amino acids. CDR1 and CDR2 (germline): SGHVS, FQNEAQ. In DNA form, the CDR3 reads TGTGCCAGCAGTAATTTCCTGGGGGTAACCTCTGGAAACACCATATATTTT. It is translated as CASSNFLGVTSGNTIYF.

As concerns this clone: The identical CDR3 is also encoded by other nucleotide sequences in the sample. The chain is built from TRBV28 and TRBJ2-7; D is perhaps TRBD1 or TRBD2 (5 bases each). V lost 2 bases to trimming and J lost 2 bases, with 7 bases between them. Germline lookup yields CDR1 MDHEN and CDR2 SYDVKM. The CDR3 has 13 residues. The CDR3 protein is CASSLTGPYEQYF. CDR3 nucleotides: TGTGCCAGCAGTTTAACGGGACCCTACGAGCAGTACTTC.

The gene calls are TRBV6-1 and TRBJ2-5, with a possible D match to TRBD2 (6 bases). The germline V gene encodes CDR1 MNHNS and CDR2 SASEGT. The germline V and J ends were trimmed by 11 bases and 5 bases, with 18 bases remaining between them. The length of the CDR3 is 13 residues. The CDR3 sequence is CAFGTPGWETQYF. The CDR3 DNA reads TGTGCCTTCGGGACTCCCGGATGGGAGACCCAGTACTTC.

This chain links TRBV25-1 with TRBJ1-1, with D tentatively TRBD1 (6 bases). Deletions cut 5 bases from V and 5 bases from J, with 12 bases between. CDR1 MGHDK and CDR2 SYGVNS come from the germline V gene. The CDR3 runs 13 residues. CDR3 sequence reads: CASSRTGPTEAFF. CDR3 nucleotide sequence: TGTGCCAGCAGTCGAACAGGGCCAACTGAAGCTTTCTTT. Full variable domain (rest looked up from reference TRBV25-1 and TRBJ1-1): EADIYQTPRYLVIGTGKKITLECSQTMGHDKMYWYQQDPGMELHLIHYSYGVNSTEKGDLSSESTVSRIRTEHFPLTLESARPSHTSQYLCASSRTGPTEAFFGQGTRLTVV.

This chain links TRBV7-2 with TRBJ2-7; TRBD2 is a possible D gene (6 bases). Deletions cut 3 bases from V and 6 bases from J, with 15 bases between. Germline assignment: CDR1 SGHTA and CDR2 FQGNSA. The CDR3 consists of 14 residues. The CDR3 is CASSFGTGVSEQYF. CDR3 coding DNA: TGTGCCAGCAGCTTCGGGACGGGAGTAAGCGAGCAGTACTTC.

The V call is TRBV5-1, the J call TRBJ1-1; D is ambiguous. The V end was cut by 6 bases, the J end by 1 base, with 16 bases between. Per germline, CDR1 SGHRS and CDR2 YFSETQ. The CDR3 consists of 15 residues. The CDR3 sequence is CASTWNGPGNTEAFF. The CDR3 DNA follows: TGCGCCAGCACCTGGAATGGGCCAGGGAACACTGAAGCTTTCTTT.